Included here is one TCR beta chain sequence, with context. The antigen remains undetermined. This could be a read error, since a much larger clone is one nucleotide away. Study conclusions and caveats: Tumor Treg TCRs overlapped most with tumor naive CD4+ cells. Tumor memory CD4+ T cell TCR gene usage was found to cluster with blood and lymph node memory CD4+ cells and with lymph node naive CD4+ cells.

Naive CD4+ cells had CD25+ Tregs removed. Full-length variable regions came from constant-region reverse primers plus semi-nested Nested Universal Primer A PCR. One entry per CDR3 protein results from TCRdb running MiXCR on the 5' RACE reads. The sample yields 45,000 to 55,000 distinct CDR3 sequences, about 24% seen once. This CDR3 contains 14 residues. Germline lookup yields CDR1 MNHNY and CDR2 SVGAGI (reference sequence). V was pared by 5 bases and J by 1 base, with 3 bases of the junction left unmatched. The chain uses TRBV6-6 and TRBJ1-1, with TRBD1 matching over 8 bases. The sample taken for sequencing was tumor-infiltrating naive CD4+ T cells sorted from the breast tumor. Subset noted: naive CD4+ T cells, CD4+CD45RA+CD25-. This TCR was sampled from a female donor with breast cancer. This CDR3 is CASSRQGSNTEAFF. In DNA, the CDR3 is TGTGCCAGCAGTCGACAGGGGTCGAACACTGAAGCTTTCTTT.